This TCR beta chain originates from a study of blood T cell repertoires in COVID-19 (dated by TCRdb to the early 2020s). Notes on the research overall: ImmuneRACE Cohort 3 recovered participants were defined by two consecutive negative NP/OP PCR tests, healthcare professional clearance, or symptom resolution. The repertoires were released in a freely available public database intended as a resource for research on the immune response to SARS-CoV-2. Where HLA class I and class II types were available, the types were taken from metadata supplied by the sample provider, not from assay-based typing. The prospective study material was composed of cDNA or gDNA derived from T cells, B-cell-depleted T cells, or PBMCs. Samples from collaborators originated in the United States, Italy and Spain and spanned both the acute and convalescent phases of COVID-19. The samples were drawn from the first 160 participants of the ongoing ImmuneRACE study and from under 1,500 subjects provided by 6 global collaborators. Subjects who had been exposed to COVID-19, were actively infected with it, or had recovered from it provided the deeply sampled blood TCRbeta repertoires that made up the dataset. Nearly every sample came with metadata listing a de-identified subject ID, COVID-19 status, age in years and sex. General study outcomes and caveats: How much clinical and demographic metadata was included differed by source and by participant, and the metadata was provided uncurated.

TCRbeta CDR3 regions were amplified from genomic DNA by means of the immunoSEQ Assay, a bias-controlled multiplex PCR. The authors processed their data as follows. Nucleated cell counts per sample were estimated from amplification of reference gene primers within the assay. To quantify the absolute abundance of each unique TCRbeta CDR3 rearrangement, sequence reads were collapsed and filtered. For each sample, productive Simpson clonality was calculated as the square root of Simpson's diversity index over productive rearrangements. The source is immuneACCESS, and TCRdb retained only in-frame sequences with V and J called. Part of the clones is not carried over; for the studies checked, unresolved V genes explain less than half of this, and the remainder is unexplained. V, J and clone size reflect that table, while D and trimming were determined from the DNA. This sample lists roughly 150,000 clones; approximately 84% were detected once. Roughly 3.8% of the sample rests with the top ten.

The CDR3, cysteine through phenylalanine, is 14 amino acids long. CDR3 DNA is the only sequence kept; it has 42 bases, read in frame from the first base. V is cut back by 2 bases and J by 5 bases, with 1 base in the junction unmatched. CDR1 and CDR2, per the germline V gene, are KGHDR and SFDVKD. This clone has only a few counts. Its antigen target is currently unknown. Base qualities are not provided; no much larger clone lies one nucleotide away. Participants in the prospective study were enrolled through a virtual design, were aged roughly 18 to 100 years, and lived in 20 to 30 United States geographic areas. Cohort assignment in the prospective study relied on participant-reported clinical history from a screening survey and a study questionnaire. In the prospective study, mobile phlebotomists collected whole blood, serum and a nasopharyngeal or oropharyngeal swab from each participant. Over a roughly 2-month period, participants in the prospective study had the option of providing additional blood draws and questionnaires. Before DNA extraction, blood samples from the prospective study were shipped at room temperature or frozen.

The chain links TRBV24-1 with TRBJ2-5; 10 nucleotides in the junction match TRBD2. Sample: PBMCs or T cells enriched from blood (not recorded which). This receptor was obtained from a man aged 45-60 years in a cohort exposed to, infected with or recovered from COVID-19 (not recorded which). The nucleotide sequence reads TGTGCCACCAGTGATTGGGGACTAGCGGAGACCCAGTACTTC. Its translation is CATSDWGLAETQYF.